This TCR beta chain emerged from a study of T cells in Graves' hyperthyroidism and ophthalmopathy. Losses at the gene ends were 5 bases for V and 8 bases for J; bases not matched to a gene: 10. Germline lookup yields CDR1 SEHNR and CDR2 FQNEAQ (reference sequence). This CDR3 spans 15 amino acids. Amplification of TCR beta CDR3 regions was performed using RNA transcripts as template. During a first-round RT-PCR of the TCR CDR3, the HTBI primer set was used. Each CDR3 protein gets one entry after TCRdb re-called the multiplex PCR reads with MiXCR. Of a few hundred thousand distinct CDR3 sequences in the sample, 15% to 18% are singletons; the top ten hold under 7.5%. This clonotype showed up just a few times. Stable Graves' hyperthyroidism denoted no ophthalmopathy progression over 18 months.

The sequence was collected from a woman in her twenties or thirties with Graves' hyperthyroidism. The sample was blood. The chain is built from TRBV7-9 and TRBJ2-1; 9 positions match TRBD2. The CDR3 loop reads CASSARLAVSDEQFF. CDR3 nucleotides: TGTGCCAGCAGCGCTAGACTAGCGGTTTCGGATGAGCAGTTCTTC.